This T cell receptor beta chain was recovered during a study of human T cells and chemical hapten exposure. Study summary: Sensitization used 2% DPC on around 2 cm by around 2 cm upper inner arm skin. Small volume differences among pooled libraries mainly caused per-sample TCR yield variation. General observations from the study: Significantly more large CDR3 similarity clusters were formed by expanded TCRs than by controls.

CDR3 size: 15 residues. The V gene lost 4 bases and the J gene lost 2 bases, with 14 bases spanning the gap. Time point in this sample: patch test 1, 2 weeks after DPC sensitization. Treatment denoted: therapeutic diphenylcyclopropenone sensitization with weekly scalp DPC. The study enrolled 18 to 70-year-old alopecia patients suitable for DPC. This clonotype was seen many times. Antigen unknown. TCRdb called the RACE reads again in MiXCR, with one record for every CDR3 protein. This sample has 150,000 to 200,000 distinct CDR3 sequences; about 14% occur once, and the top ten carry 1.7%. This rearrangement joins TRBV12-3 or TRBV12-4 to TRBJ2-5; weak D call: TRBD1 (5 bases). The clonotype comes from a woman aged 25-40 years with alopecia areata. Some clones in this sample may be carry-over from other donors' samples. Sequences were derived from whole blood, sampled in connection with sensitization to the hapten diphenylcyclopropenone (DPC). The CDR3 sequence is CASSSNTGLQETQYF. CDR3 in DNA: TGTGCCAGCAGTTCCAATACAGGCTTGCAAGAGACCCAGTACTTC.